This paragraph covers one T cell receptor beta chain sequence. This specimen comes from a study of T cell changes during pregnancy in multiple sclerosis. CDR3 length: 16 residues. Germline-derived CDR1 and CDR2 are KGHSH and LQKENI. With 0 bases clipped from V and 5 bases from J, the junction kept 8 bases outside the gene matches. Using immunoSEQ multiplex PCR, the repertoire was profiled, and TCRdb retains in-frame clones only, with some absent. The data hold about 57,000 clones, with 85% to 95% observed a single time. This sequence was found in a female donor with multiple sclerosis, enrolled in a pregnancy study. The chain carries TRBV18 and TRBJ2-7; 9 nucleotides match TRBD1. The sequenced sample was CD4+ T cells from peripheral blood mononuclear cells, obtained in the third trimester of pregnancy. The CDR3 loop reads CASSPPVGTGNHEQYF. The CDR3 DNA reads as TGTGCCAGCTCACCACCGGTAGGGACAGGGAACCACGAGCAGTACTTC.